These 20 T cell receptor beta chains share one sample of origin, sequenced in a study of T cell clonotyping in hematopoietic cell transplantation. Assay used: immunoSEQ multiplex PCR; TCRdb lists only in-frame clones, some missing. Here the sample spans about 12,000 clones, roughly 50% being singletons. Sequencing was performed on peripheral blood mononuclear cells. Receptors were obtained from a man over 45 in good health. Some clones in this sample may be carry-over from other donors' samples.

In its sample, this clone was seen once. V is TRBV6-5 and J is TRBJ1-2, with a possible D match to TRBD1 (6 bases). The germline CDR1 and CDR2 sequences are MNHEY and SVGAGI. V was trimmed by 8 bases and J by 6 bases, leaving 16 bases between them. CDR3 length: 13 amino acids. The CDR3 sequence is CASAAQGSDGYTF. CDR3 DNA: TGTGCCAGCGCCGCTCAGGGGTCGGATGGCTACACCTTC.

The V gene is TRBV5-1, the J gene TRBJ1-5, with TRBD1 as a possible D gene (6 bases). The CDR3 has 15 amino acids. Germline lookup yields CDR1 SGHRS and CDR2 YFSETQ. The germline V and J ends were trimmed by 4 bases and 2 bases, with 13 bases remaining between them. As DNA, the CDR3 is TGCGCCAGCAGCCCCTCGGGGGGCGGCAATCAGCCCCAGCATTTT. It codes for CASSPSGGGNQPQHF.

V is TRBV7-8 and J is TRBJ1-2, with D perhaps TRBD1 (5 bases). CDR3 length equals 13 residues. Trimming took 3 bases from V and 6 from J, leaving 11 bases between them. Germline CDR1 reads SGHVS; CDR2 reads FQNEAQ. CDR3 protein: CASSLGLGNGYTF. Written as DNA, the CDR3 is TGTGCCAGCAGCTTGGGACTGGGGAATGGCTACACCTTC.

V and J are TRBV30 and TRBJ1-2; no definite D call. Trimming took 2 bases from V and 2 from J, leaving 15 bases between them. This CDR3 spans 15 amino acids. In germline, CDR1 is GTSNPN, CDR2 SVGIG (reference sequence). The CDR3 loop is CAWSSNLGRNYGYTF. Here the CDR3 DNA reads TGTGCCTGGAGTTCTAATTTAGGACGGAACTATGGCTACACCTTC.

This clone was seen a few times. The gene calls are TRBV19 and TRBJ2-7; tentative D call: TRBD1 (6 bases). Germline lookup yields CDR1 LNHDA and CDR2 SQIVND (reference sequence). Trimming pared 0 bases from V and 3 bases from J, leaving 12 bases between. This CDR3 region has 15 residues. The CDR3 loop is CASSIDPQGVYEQYF. The DNA for the CDR3 is TGTGCCAGTAGTATAGACCCACAGGGAGTCTACGAGCAGTACTTC.

In its sample, this clone was seen once. The chain uses TRBV6-6 and TRBJ1-1; no clear D gene. The CDR3 totals 16 residues. V lost 2 bases and J 0 bases, leaving 13 bases between the germline ends. The germline V gene has CDR1 MNHNY and CDR2 SVGAGI (reference sequence). The CDR3 here is CASSYTGRALNTEAFF. CDR3 DNA sequence: TGTGCCAGCAGTTACACCGGACGGGCTCTGAACACTGAAGCTTTCTTT.

This clone is deemed medium-sized. The chain couples TRBV6-1 to TRBJ2-6; D might be TRBD1 or TRBD2, each matching 5 bases. There are 15 residues in the CDR3. Germline V gene sequence: CDR1 MNHNS, CDR2 SASEGT. The germline V and J ends were trimmed by 3 bases and 0 bases, with 6 bases remaining between them. CDR3: CASSDGGSGANVLTF. The CDR3 nucleotides read TGTGCCAGCAGTGATGGGGGCTCTGGGGCCAACGTCCTGACTTTC.

The chain employs TRBV25-1 and TRBJ2-5; D gene uncertain. This CDR3 spans 12 amino acids. Between the trimmed V and J ends, which lost 1 base and 11 bases, there was a span of 11 bases. The germline CDR1 and CDR2 sequences are MGHDK and SYGVNS. CDR3 in DNA: TGTGCCAGCAGTGAATCAGGCTCCGGGCAGTACTTC. This gives the protein CASSESGSGQYF.

The chain uses TRBV30 and TRBJ1-2; D gene uncertain. V lost 8 bases to trimming and J lost 13 bases, with 26 bases between them. Germline-derived CDR1 and CDR2 are GTSNPN and SVGIG (reference sequence). CDR3 length equals 13 residues. The CDR3 nucleotides read TGTGCCGGCTTTTTCGACCCCGACTATGTTTCCACCTTC. Residues: CAGFFDPDYVSTF. The whole variable domain, remainder taken from reference TRBV30 and TRBJ1-2, is SQTIHQWPATLVQPVGSPLSLECTVEGTSNPNLYWYRQAAGRGLQLLFYSVGIGQISSEVPQNLSASRPQDRQFILSSKKLLLSDSGFYLCAGFFDPDYVSTFGSGTRLTVV.

This clone was seen a single time. V gene TRBV4-3 combines with J gene TRBJ2-7; TRBD1 agrees at 7 bases. This CDR3 is built from 14 residues. Looked up from germline, CDR1 is LGHNA and CDR2 is YSLEER. V was pared by 4 bases and J by 10 bases, with 13 bases of the junction left unmatched. CDR3 residues: CASSPRTGEARQYF. CDR3 in DNA: TGCGCCAGCAGCCCCCGGACAGGAGAGGCTCGACAGTACTTC.

The chain carries TRBV2 and TRBJ2-1; the match to TRBD1 covers 9 bases. CDR3 length: 14 amino acids. The germline V gene has CDR1 SNHLY and CDR2 FYNNEI. Unmatched junction bases numbered 9, after V lost 6 bases and J lost 9 bases. The CDR3 region is CASREGTGPIEQFF. The CDR3 DNA reads as TGTGCCAGCAGGGAGGGGACAGGGCCCATTGAGCAGTTCTTC.

The V and J genes are TRBV25-1 and TRBJ1-2; possibly TRBD1 for D (6 bases). The CDR3 runs 14 residues. The V gene's germline CDR1 is MGHDK and CDR2 SYGVNS. With 8 bases removed from V and 5 bases from J, the gap between germline ends came to 18 bases. In nucleotides, the CDR3 is TGTGCCAGCCACTCCGGGACAAATGGATATGGCTACACCTTC. This sequence encodes CASHSGTNGYGYTF.

J is TRBJ2-7 and V is TRBV10-3, with a weak D call TRBD2 (6 bases). The CDR3 consists of 14 residues. Germline assignment: CDR1 ENHRY and CDR2 SYGVKD. Deletions cut 3 bases from V and 4 bases from J, with 13 bases between. CDR3 amino acids: CAISDLAADYEQYF. In DNA form, the CDR3 reads TGTGCCATCAGTGATTTAGCGGCAGATTACGAGCAGTACTTC.

To note about this clone: Distinct nucleotide sequences in the sample also encode this CDR3. The J gene is TRBJ1-1, the V gene TRBV4-3; no definite D call. Trimming left V 1 base short and J 1 base short, with 4 bases between. The germline CDR1 and CDR2 sequences are LGHNA and YSLEER. There are 13 residues in the CDR3. CDR3 amino acids: CASSQAGNTEAFF. CDR3 coding DNA: TGCGCCAGCAGCCAAGCAGGGAACACTGAAGCTTTCTTT.

The sample holds a few counts of this clone. This chain uses TRBV6-1 with TRBJ2-7; D is possibly TRBD1 (5 bases). Looked up from germline, CDR1 is MNHNS and CDR2 is SASEGT. The CDR3 loop spans 16 amino acids. Trimming stripped 1 base from V and 3 bases from J, with 16 bases between. The CDR3 sequence: CASSEGPRVNLYEQYF. CDR3 in DNA: TGTGCCAGCAGTGAAGGCCCCAGGGTTAACCTCTACGAGCAGTACTTC.

The CDR3 spells CASSLAEGGYTF. The DNA of the CDR3 is TGTGCCAGCAGCTTAGCAGAAGGGGGCTACACCTTC. The genes are TRBV7-6 and TRBJ1-2; no clear D gene. Germline V lookup: CDR1 SGHVS, CDR2 FNYEAQ. The CDR3 runs 12 residues. V was shortened by 0 bases and J by 8 bases, with 7 bases between the two germline ends.

The chain links TRBV29-1 to TRBJ2-7; 7 bases match TRBD1. CDR1 is SQVTM, CDR2 ANQGSEA, per germline. The CDR3 length is 13 residues. J gave up 2 bases and V 6 bases, and 7 bases lay outside the gene matches. CDR3 loop: CSVTGIVAYEQYF. CDR3 nucleotides: TGCAGCGTGACAGGGATTGTAGCCTACGAGCAGTACTTC.

This clone turned up a few times. This chain joins TRBV9 and TRBJ2-7, with D possibly matching TRBD1 (5 bases). The CDR3 runs to 15 residues. CDR1 is SGDLS and CDR2 is YYNGEE in the germline V gene. V gave up 0 bases and J gave up 4 bases, with 14 bases separating them. This CDR3 is CASSVEPQGSYEQYF. DNA of the CDR3: TGTGCCAGCAGCGTAGAACCCCAGGGATCTTACGAGCAGTACTTC.

This chain connects TRBV19 to TRBJ1-2; the D gene is possibly TRBD1 (6 bases). This CDR3 comprises 16 residues. The V gene lost 3 bases and the J gene lost 4 bases, with 18 bases spanning the gap. Germline V gene data show CDR1 as LNHDA and CDR2 as SQIVND (reference sequence). CDR3 residues: CASSIRGPAGGYGYTF. DNA for the CDR3: TGTGCCAGTAGTATTCGGGGGCCCGCTGGTGGCTATGGCTACACCTTC.

This clone appeared a few times. This rearrangement joins TRBV30 to TRBJ2-7, with a possible D match to TRBD1 (6 bases). V was trimmed by 1 base and J by 5 bases, leaving 9 bases between them. CDR3 length: 12 residues. The germline V gene has CDR1 GTSNPN and CDR2 SVGIG (reference sequence). The CDR3 reads CAWSATGNEQYF. CDR3 nucleotide sequence: TGTGCCTGGAGTGCTACAGGGAACGAGCAGTACTTC.